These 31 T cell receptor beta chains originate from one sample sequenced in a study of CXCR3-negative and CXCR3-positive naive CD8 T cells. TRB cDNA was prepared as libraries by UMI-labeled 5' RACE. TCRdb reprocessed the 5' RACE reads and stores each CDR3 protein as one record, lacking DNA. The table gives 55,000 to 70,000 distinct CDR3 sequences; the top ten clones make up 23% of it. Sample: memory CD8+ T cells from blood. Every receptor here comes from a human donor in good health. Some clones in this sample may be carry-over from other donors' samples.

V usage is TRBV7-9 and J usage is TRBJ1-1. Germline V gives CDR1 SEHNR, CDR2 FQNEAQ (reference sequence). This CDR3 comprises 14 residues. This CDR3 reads CASSLGGDYTEAFF.

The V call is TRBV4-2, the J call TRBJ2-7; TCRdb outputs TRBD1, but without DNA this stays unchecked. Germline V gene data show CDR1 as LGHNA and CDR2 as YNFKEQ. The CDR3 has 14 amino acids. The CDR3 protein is CASSPGTGGIEQYF.

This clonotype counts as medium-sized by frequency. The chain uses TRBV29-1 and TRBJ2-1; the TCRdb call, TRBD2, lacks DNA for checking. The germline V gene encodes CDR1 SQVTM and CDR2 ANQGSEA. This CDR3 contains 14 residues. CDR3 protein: CSLPSPDGLNEQFF.

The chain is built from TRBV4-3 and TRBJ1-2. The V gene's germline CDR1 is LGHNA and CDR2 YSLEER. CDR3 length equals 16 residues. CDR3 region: CASSQEIGTRTLGYTF.

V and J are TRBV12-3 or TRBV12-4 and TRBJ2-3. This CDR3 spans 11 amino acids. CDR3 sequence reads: CASRSTDTQYF.

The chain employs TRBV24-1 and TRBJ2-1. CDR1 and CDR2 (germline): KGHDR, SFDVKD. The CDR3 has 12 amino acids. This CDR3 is CATSVELNEQFF.

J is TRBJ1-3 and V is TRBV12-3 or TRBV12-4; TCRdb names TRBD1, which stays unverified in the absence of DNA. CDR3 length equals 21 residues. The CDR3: CASSFPHYSGAALVPGNTIYF.

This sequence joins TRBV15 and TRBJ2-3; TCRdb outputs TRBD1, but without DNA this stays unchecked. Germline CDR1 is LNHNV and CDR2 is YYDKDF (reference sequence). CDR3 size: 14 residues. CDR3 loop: CATSRDRPGDTQYF.

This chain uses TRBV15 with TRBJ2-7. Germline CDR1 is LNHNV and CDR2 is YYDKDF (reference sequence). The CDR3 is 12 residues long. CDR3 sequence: CATSRDLGEQYF.

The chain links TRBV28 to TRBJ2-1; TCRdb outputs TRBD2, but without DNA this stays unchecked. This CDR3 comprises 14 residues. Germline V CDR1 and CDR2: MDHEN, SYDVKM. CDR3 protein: CASSFVRELNEQFF.

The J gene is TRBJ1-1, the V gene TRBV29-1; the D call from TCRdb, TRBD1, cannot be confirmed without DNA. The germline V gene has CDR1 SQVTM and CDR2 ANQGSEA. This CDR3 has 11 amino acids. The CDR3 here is CSARGGTEAFF. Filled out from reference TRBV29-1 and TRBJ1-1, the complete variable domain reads SAVISQKPSRDICQRGTSLTIQCQVDSQVTMMFWYRQQPGQSLTLIATANQGSEATYESGFVIDKFPISRPNLTFSTLTVSNMSPEDSSIYLCSARGGTEAFFGQGTRLTVV.

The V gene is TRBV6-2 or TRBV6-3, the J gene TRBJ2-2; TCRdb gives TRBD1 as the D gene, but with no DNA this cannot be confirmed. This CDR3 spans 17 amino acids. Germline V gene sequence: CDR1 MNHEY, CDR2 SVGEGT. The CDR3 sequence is CASSYSGQGTDTGELFF.

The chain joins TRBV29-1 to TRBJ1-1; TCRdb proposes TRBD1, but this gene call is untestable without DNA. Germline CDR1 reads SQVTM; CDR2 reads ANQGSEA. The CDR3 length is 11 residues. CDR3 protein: CSVEPWNEAFF. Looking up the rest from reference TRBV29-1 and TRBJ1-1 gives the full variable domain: SAVISQKPSRDICQRGTSLTIQCQVDSQVTMMFWYRQQPGQSLTLIATANQGSEATYESGFVIDKFPISRPNLTFSTLTVSNMSPEDSSIYLCSVEPWNEAFFGQGTRLTVV.

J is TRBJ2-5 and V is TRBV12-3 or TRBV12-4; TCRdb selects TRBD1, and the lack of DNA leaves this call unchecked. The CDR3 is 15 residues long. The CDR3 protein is CASSKLGGASETQYF.

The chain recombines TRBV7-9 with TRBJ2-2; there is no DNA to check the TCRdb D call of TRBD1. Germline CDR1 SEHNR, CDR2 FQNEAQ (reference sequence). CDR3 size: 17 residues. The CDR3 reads CASSPFQDRVNPGELFF.

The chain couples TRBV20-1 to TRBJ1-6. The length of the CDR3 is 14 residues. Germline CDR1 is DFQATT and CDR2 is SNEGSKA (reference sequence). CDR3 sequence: CSARSRMGNSPLHF.

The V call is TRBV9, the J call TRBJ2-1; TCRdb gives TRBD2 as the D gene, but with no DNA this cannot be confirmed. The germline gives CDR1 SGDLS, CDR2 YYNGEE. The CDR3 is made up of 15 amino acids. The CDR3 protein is CASTRSGLGYNEQFF.

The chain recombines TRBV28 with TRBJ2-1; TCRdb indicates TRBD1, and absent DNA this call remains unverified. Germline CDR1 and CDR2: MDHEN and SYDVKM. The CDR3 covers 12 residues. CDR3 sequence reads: CASSFWGPEQFF.

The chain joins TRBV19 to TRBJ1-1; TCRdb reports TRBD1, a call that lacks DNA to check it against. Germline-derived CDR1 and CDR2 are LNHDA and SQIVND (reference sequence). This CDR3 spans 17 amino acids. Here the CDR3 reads CASSTTRTGGENTEAFF.

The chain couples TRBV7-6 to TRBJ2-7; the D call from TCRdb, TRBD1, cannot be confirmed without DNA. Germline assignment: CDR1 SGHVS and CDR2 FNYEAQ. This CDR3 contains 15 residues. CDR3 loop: CASSQRQGPTYEQYF. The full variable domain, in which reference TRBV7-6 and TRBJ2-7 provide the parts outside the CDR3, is GAGVSQSPRYKVTKRGQDVALRCDPISGHVSLYWYRQALGQGPEFLTYFNYEAQQDKSGLPNDRFSAERPEGSISTLTIQRTEQRDSAMYRCASSQRQGPTYEQYFGPGTRLTVT.

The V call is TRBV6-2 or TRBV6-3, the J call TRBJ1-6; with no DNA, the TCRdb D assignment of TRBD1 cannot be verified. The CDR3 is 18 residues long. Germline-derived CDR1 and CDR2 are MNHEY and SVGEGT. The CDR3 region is CASTGDGARSRGNSPLHF.

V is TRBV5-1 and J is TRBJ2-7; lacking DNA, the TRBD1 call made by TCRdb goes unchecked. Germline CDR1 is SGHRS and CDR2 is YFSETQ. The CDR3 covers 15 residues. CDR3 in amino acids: CASSFGDQAPLEQYF.

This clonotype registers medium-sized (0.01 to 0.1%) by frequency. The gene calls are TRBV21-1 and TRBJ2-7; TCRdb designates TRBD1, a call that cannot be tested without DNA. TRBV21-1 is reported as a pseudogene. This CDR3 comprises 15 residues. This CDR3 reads CASSKAGVDIYEQYF.

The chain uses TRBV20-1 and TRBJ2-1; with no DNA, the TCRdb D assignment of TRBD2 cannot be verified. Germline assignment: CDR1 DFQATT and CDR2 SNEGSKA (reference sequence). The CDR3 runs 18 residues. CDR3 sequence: CSARDTGLAGGSYNEQFF.

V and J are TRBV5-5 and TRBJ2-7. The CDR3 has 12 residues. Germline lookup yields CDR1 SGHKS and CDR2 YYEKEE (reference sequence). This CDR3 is CASSLDGSEQYF.

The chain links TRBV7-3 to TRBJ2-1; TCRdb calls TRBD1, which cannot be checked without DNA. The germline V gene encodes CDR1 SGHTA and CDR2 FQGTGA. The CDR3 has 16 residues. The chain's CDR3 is CASSLLLGGTLDEQFF.

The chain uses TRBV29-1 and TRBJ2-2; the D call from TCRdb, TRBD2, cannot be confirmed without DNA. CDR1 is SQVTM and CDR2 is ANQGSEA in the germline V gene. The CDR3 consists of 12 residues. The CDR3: CTRGPQTGELFF.

The CDR3 loop reads CASSATGHLGYSNQPQHF. J is TRBJ1-5 and V is TRBV27; the D call from TCRdb, TRBD1, cannot be confirmed without DNA. Per the germline V gene, CDR1 is MNHEY and CDR2 is SMNVEV (reference sequence). CDR3 length: 18 amino acids.

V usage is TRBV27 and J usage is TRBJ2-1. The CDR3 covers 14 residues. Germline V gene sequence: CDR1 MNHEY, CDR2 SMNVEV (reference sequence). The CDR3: CASSLRTADNEQFF.

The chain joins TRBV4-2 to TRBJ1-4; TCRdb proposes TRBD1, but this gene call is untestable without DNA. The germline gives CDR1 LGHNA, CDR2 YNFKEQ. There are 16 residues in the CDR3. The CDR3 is CASSQEGGQGGEKLFF.

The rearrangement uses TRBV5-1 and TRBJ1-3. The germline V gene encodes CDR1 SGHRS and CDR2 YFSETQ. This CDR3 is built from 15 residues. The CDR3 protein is CASSLDPFSGNTIYF.